This TCR beta chain was sequenced during a study of blood T cell repertoires in COVID-19. Study at large: From T cells, B-cell-depleted T cells, or PBMCs came the material, which was cDNA or gDNA.

V was pared by 4 bases and J by 3 bases, with 3 bases of the junction left unmatched. There are 13 residues in the CDR3. CDR1 is SGHRS, CDR2 YFSETQ, per germline. Only in-frame clones appear in the TCRdb table, and some are missing; sequencing was by immunoSEQ multiplex PCR. The sample lists fewer than 250,000 clones, 87% occurring once. All enrollees were roughly 18 to 89 years old and from 20 to 30 US areas. Clinical histories supplied by participants themselves formed the basis of cohort assignment. The material sequenced was PBMCs or T cells enriched from blood (not recorded which). This TCR came from a woman aged 30 to 39 with acute COVID-19. The V and J genes are TRBV5-1 and TRBJ1-2, with 7 bases aligning to TRBD1. CDR3 amino acids: CASSRDSHYGYTF. The CDR3 DNA sequence: TGCGCCAGCAGCCGGGACAGTCACTATGGCTACACCTTC.